The 19 T cell receptor beta chains below all came from one sample that was sequenced in a study of cytotoxic CD8 clonotypes in ibrutinib-treated CLL. Clones were sequenced by immunoSEQ multiplex PCR, and TCRdb holds only the in-frame ones, with some missing. This repertoire shows tens of thousands of clones, 86% found once; its top ten account for around 5.4%. Sequenced here: PBMCs, sampled before ibrutinib treatment. Receptors were obtained from a human donor with chronic lymphocytic leukemia.

The chain uses TRBV7-2 and TRBJ1-1; D possibly corresponds to TRBD1 (5 bases). Per the germline V gene, CDR1 is SGHTA and CDR2 is FQGNSA. V lost 2 bases, J lost 4 bases, and 8 bases lay in between. This CDR3 is built from 13 residues. The CDR3 spells CASSLRGSTEAFF. The CDR3 DNA reads as TGTGCCAGCAGCTTAAGGGGAAGCACTGAAGCTTTCTTT.

The chain couples TRBV5-1 to TRBJ1-1, with D unclear. V was clipped by 0 bases and J by 1 base, with 7 bases between them. The CDR3 loop spans 14 amino acids. Germline CDR1 reads SGHRS; CDR2 reads YFSETQ. CDR3 sequence (DNA): TGCGCCAGCAGCTTGGGGGCAAAGAACACTGAAGCTTTCTTT. It is translated as CASSLGAKNTEAFF.

The chain couples TRBV30 to TRBJ2-2; 9 positions match TRBD2. The CDR3 length is 14 residues. V shed 3 bases, J shed 6 bases, and the junction held 5 bases outside the gene matches. Per germline, CDR1 GTSNPN and CDR2 SVGIG (reference sequence). The CDR3 DNA sequence: TGTGCCTGGAGCGTTAGCGGGAGAGCCGGGGAGCTGTTTTTT. Its translation: CAWSVSGRAGELFF.

This chain connects TRBV9 to TRBJ1-1; D possibly corresponds to TRBD1 (5 bases). The CDR3 has 16 amino acids. V was trimmed by 4 bases and J by 1 base, leaving 17 bases between them. CDR1 is SGDLS and CDR2 is YYNGEE in the germline V gene. The CDR3 nucleotides read TGTGCCAGCAGCAAACGAGGGGACGCTGCGAACACTGAAGCTTTCTTT. The encoded protein is CASSKRGDAANTEAFF.

The chain carries TRBV6-5 and TRBJ2-7, with TRBD2 matching over 9 bases. The CDR3 length is 15 residues. The V gene end was trimmed by 0 bases and the J gene end by 5 bases; junction bases not matched to a gene: 5. Germline-derived CDR1 and CDR2 are MNHEY and SVGAGI. CDR3 in amino acids: CASSYSGLAPHEQYF. Here the CDR3 DNA reads TGTGCCAGCAGTTACTCGGGACTAGCCCCTCACGAGCAGTACTTC.

The chain couples TRBV29-1 to TRBJ2-2; D possibly corresponds to TRBD2 (5 bases). Trimming took off 0 bases at V and 1 base at J, with 21 bases between the two ends. CDR1 is SQVTM and CDR2 is ANQGSEA in the germline V gene. CDR3 length: 19 residues. CDR3 nucleotide sequence: TGCAGCGTTGAAGATCCGGGGTTCCAACTAGAGGGGAACACCGGGGAGCTGTTTTTT. Encoded protein: CSVEDPGFQLEGNTGELFF.

The chain recombines TRBV5-1 with TRBJ2-3; D possibly corresponds to TRBD2 (5 bases). Germline V gene lookup returns CDR1 SGHRS and CDR2 YFSETQ. This CDR3 has 14 amino acids. V was pared by 5 bases and J by 4 bases, with 14 bases between. The CDR3 DNA is TGCGCCAGCAGATTAAGGGTGGAGGCAGATACGCAGTATTTT. This codes for CASRLRVEADTQYF.

V usage is TRBV7-9 and J usage is TRBJ2-7; D is ambiguous. The V end lost 5 bases, the J end lost 3 bases, and 8 bases lay between the germline ends. There are 12 residues in the CDR3. Germline V gene lookup returns CDR1 SEHNR and CDR2 FQNEAQ (reference sequence). The CDR3 DNA reads as TGTGCCAGCAGCCGGGTTAACTACGAGCAGTACTTC. Translated: CASSRVNYEQYF.

The chain combines TRBV2 with TRBJ1-5; 8 nucleotides line up with TRBD1. The V gene end was trimmed by 3 bases and the J gene end by 5 bases; junction bases not matched to a gene: 9. The CDR3 is made up of 16 amino acids. Germline CDR1 is SNHLY and CDR2 is FYNNEI. Here the CDR3 DNA reads TGTGCCAGCAGTGAGGGTCTTGCAGGGGGCGATCAGCCCCAGCATTTT. Protein: CASSEGLAGGDQPQHF.

This clone was detected once. In DNA, the CDR3 is TGTGCCAGCAGCCCGACAGGGGCTAATGAAAAACTGTTTTTT. It yields the protein CASSPTGANEKLFF. The rearrangement uses TRBV9 and TRBJ1-4; TRBD1 aligns across 8 bases. The ends lost 4 bases at V and 3 bases at J; junction bases unmatched: 2. This CDR3 has 14 amino acids. Germline CDR1 and CDR2: SGDLS and YYNGEE.

The genes are TRBV6-5 and TRBJ1-1; D ambiguous. V gave up 4 bases and J gave up 1 base, with 1 base separating them. Germline V gives CDR1 MNHEY, CDR2 SVGAGI. The CDR3 length is 11 residues. The CDR3, as DNA: TGTGCCAGCAGTTCGAACACTGAAGCTTTCTTT. The encoded protein is CASSSNTEAFF.

The chain recombines TRBV7-2 with TRBJ1-2; 10 nucleotides line up with TRBD1. Germline assignment: CDR1 SGHTA and CDR2 FQGNSA. V dropped 5 bases and J dropped 4; count of bases not matched to a gene: 7. This CDR3 is 15 amino acids long. The chain's CDR3 is CASSPDRGPSYGYTF. The CDR3 DNA reads as TGTGCCAGCAGCCCTGACAGGGGGCCATCCTATGGCTACACCTTC.

CDR3 amino acids: CASSQGTFNEQFF. The CDR3 DNA reads TGTGCCAGCAGCCAGGGGACTTTTAATGAGCAGTTCTTC. The chain recombines TRBV7-2 with TRBJ2-1; either TRBD1 or TRBD2 may fit D (6 bases each). Trimming removed 5 bases at V and 7 bases at J, with 12 bases between. There are 13 residues in the CDR3. Germline V gene sequence: CDR1 SGHTA, CDR2 FQGNSA.

J is TRBJ1-3 and V is TRBV2; 9 bases are a match to TRBD1. Germline-derived CDR1 and CDR2 are SNHLY and FYNNEI. The CDR3 length is 17 residues. With 8 bases clipped from V and 1 base from J, the junction kept 12 bases outside the gene matches. The chain's CDR3 is CASGDGTGTSSGNTIYF. The CDR3 DNA is TGTGCCAGCGGGGACGGGACAGGGACAAGTTCTGGAAACACCATATATTTT.

CDR3 nucleotides: TGTGCCAGCAGTTTGGAGAGGTCTAGTCAGCCCCAGCATTTT. Its translation: CASSLERSSQPQHF. V usage is TRBV27 and J usage is TRBJ1-5; unclear D gene. The length of the CDR3 is 14 residues. In germline, CDR1 is MNHEY, CDR2 SMNVEV (reference sequence). V was pared by 3 bases and J by 6 bases, with 12 bases between.

V is TRBV5-4 and J is TRBJ2-7; no clear D. The CDR3 is 14 amino acids. From germline, CDR1 is SGHNT and CDR2 YYREEE (reference sequence). Trimming took 0 bases from V and 4 from J, leaving 11 bases between them. Here the CDR3 reads CASSLEAGKYEQYF. CDR3 sequence (DNA): TGTGCCAGCAGCTTGGAGGCTGGGAAGTACGAGCAGTACTTC.

The V gene is TRBV4-3, the J gene TRBJ2-6; D is undetermined. The CDR3 has 19 amino acids. V lost 0 bases and J lost 0, with 15 bases in between. Germline V gives CDR1 LGHNA, CDR2 YSLEER. The CDR3 sequence is CASSQEPPNFFSGANVLTF. CDR3 bases: TGCGCCAGCAGCCAAGAACCCCCGAACTTCTTCTCTGGGGCCAACGTCCTGACTTTC.

There are a few counts of this clone. The CDR3: CASSRGGGDTEAFF. The CDR3 region has the DNA TGTGCCAGCAGCCGTGGCGGGGGAGACACTGAAGCTTTCTTT. The chain uses TRBV7-3 and TRBJ1-1, with TRBD1 as a possible D gene (5 bases). CDR3 length: 14 residues. The V end was cut by 5 bases, the J end by 3 bases, with 13 bases between. CDR1 and CDR2 (germline): SGHTA, FQGTGA. Full variable domain (missing parts from reference TRBV7-3 and TRBJ1-1): GAGVSQTPSNKVTEKGKYVELRCDPISGHTALYWYRQSLGQGPEFLIYFQGTGAADDSGLPNDRFFAVRPEGSVSTLKIQRTERGDSAVYLCASSRGGGDTEAFFGQGTRLTVV.

V and J are TRBV11-1 and TRBJ1-2, with unresolved D. This CDR3 has 15 amino acids. The germline V gene has CDR1 SGHAT and CDR2 FQDESV (reference sequence). V lost 5 bases and J 1 base, leaving 14 bases between the germline ends. The CDR3 reads CASSTAGGDNYGYTF. The CDR3 bases are TGTGCCAGCAGCACCGCGGGTGGTGATAACTATGGCTACACCTTC.